What follows are 25 T cell receptor beta chains derived from one specimen sequenced in a study of beta chain features in type 1 diabetes. The whole isolated RNA underwent reverse transcription, so sequencing captured expressed TCRB transcripts. Clones were read by immunoSEQ multiplex PCR, and TCRdb kept only the in-frame ones, dropping some. Among 810,000 or so clones listed, around a sixth were seen once. Sample: naive CD4+ T cells from blood. All receptors derive from a woman in her late teens or twenties in good health.

This rearrangement joins TRBV28 to TRBJ2-2, with 9 nucleotides matching TRBD2. Germline V gene lookup returns CDR1 MDHEN and CDR2 SYDVKM. The CDR3 has 15 amino acids. V dropped 5 bases and J dropped 5; count of bases not matched to a gene: 6. The CDR3 DNA sequence: TGTGCCAGCAGTAGCGGGAGGCACCGGACCGGGGAGCTGTTTTTT. It is translated as CASSSGRHRTGELFF.

The chain combines TRBV7-2 with TRBJ1-3, with a possible D match to TRBD1 (5 bases). Germline CDR1 reads SGHTA; CDR2 reads FQGNSA. The CDR3 loop spans 17 amino acids. Trimming removed 5 bases from V and 1 base from J, with 18 bases in between. CDR3 sequence (DNA): TGTGCCAGCAGCGGGACCTTCTCCTCTCTATCTGGAAACACCATATATTTT. It specifies CASSGTFSSLSGNTIYF.

The V gene is TRBV7-9, the J gene TRBJ2-1; 9 bases are shared with TRBD2. In germline, CDR1 is SEHNR, CDR2 FQNEAQ (reference sequence). The CDR3 is 14 amino acids. V shed 4 bases, J shed 9 bases, and the junction held 7 bases outside the gene matches. The CDR3 reads CASSSSSGTTEQFF. CDR3 bases: TGTGCCAGCAGCTCGTCTAGCGGGACCACTGAGCAGTTCTTC. Using reference TRBV7-9 and TRBJ2-1 for the parts outside the CDR3, the full variable domain is DTGVSQNPRHKITKRGQNVTFRCDPISEHNRLYWYRQTLGQGPEFLTYFQNEAQLEKSRLLSDRFSAERPKGSFSTLEIQRTEQGDSAMYLCASSSSSGTTEQFFGPGTRLTVL.

J is TRBJ1-1 and V is TRBV9; perhaps TRBD1 as D (5 bases). This CDR3 is 17 amino acids long. Germline CDR1 and CDR2: SGDLS and YYNGEE. V lost 3 bases, J lost 0 bases, and 18 bases lay in between. As DNA, the CDR3 is TGTGCCAGCAGCGCGAACCGGGACCATATCTTGAACACTGAAGCTTTCTTT. As protein: CASSANRDHILNTEAFF. Supplemented by reference TRBV9 and TRBJ1-1, the full variable domain reads DSGVTQTPKHLITATGQRVTLRCSPRSGDLSVYWYQQSLDQGLQFLIQYYNGEERAKGNILERFSAQQFPDLHSELNLSSLELGDSALYFCASSANRDHILNTEAFFGQGTRLTVV.

This clone has just a few counts. This chain links TRBV7-8 with TRBJ2-7; 7 nucleotides agree with TRBD1. CDR3 length: 15 residues. Germline values: CDR1 SGHVS, CDR2 FQNEAQ. J was trimmed by 0 bases and V by 4 bases; bases with no gene match: 6. The CDR3 DNA sequence: TGTGCCAGCAGCTCCGACAGGGCGACCTCCTACGAGCAGTACTTC. It is translated as CASSSDRATSYEQYF. The whole variable domain, filled in from reference TRBV7-8 and TRBJ2-7, reads GAGVSQSPRYKVAKRGQDVALRCDPISGHVSLFWYQQALGQGPEFLTYFQNEAQLDKSGLPSDRFFAERPEGSVSTLKIQRTQQEDSAVYLCASSSDRATSYEQYFGPGTRLTVT.

This clone has more than one count but fewer than ten. The rearrangement uses TRBV11-1 and TRBJ2-3, with 12 bases identical to TRBD2. The trim removed 3 bases at V and 6 bases at J, leaving 13 bases unmatched. Germline V CDR1 and CDR2: SGHAT, FQDESV (reference sequence). This CDR3 is 18 amino acids long. The CDR3 DNA reads as TGTGCCAGCAGCTTGGGCATACCCGGACTAGCGGGATATGATACGCAGTATTTT. Residues: CASSLGIPGLAGYDTQYF.

This chain connects TRBV28 to TRBJ1-2, with D uncertain. The CDR3 is made up of 14 amino acids. The V end was cut by 3 bases, the J end by 2 bases, with 10 bases between. Germline V gives CDR1 MDHEN, CDR2 SYDVKM. The CDR3 sequence: CASSLVGLNYGYTF. In nucleotides, the CDR3 is TGTGCCAGCAGTTTGGTGGGCTTAAACTATGGCTACACCTTC.

V usage is TRBV4-1 and J usage is TRBJ2-1; D is perhaps TRBD1 or TRBD2 (5 bases each). The CDR3 covers 16 residues. V was trimmed by 0 bases and J by 7 bases, leaving 16 bases between them. Germline V gene lookup returns CDR1 MGHRA and CDR2 YSYEKL. The CDR3 region is CASSQDAQEVRNEQFF. The DNA for the CDR3 is TGCGCCAGCAGCCAAGACGCACAGGAGGTGAGGAATGAGCAGTTCTTC.

This clone appeared once. The V call is TRBV9, the J call TRBJ2-2, with 8 nucleotides matching TRBD1. The CDR3 has 17 residues. Germline CDR1 is SGDLS and CDR2 is YYNGEE. The trim removed 0 bases at V and 2 bases at J, leaving 6 bases unmatched. The CDR3 sequence is CASSVAPGQGNTGELFF. For the CDR3, the DNA is TGTGCCAGCAGCGTAGCCCCAGGACAGGGAAACACCGGGGAGCTGTTTTTT. The entire variable domain, with the rest obtained from reference TRBV9 and TRBJ2-2, is as follows: DSGVTQTPKHLITATGQRVTLRCSPRSGDLSVYWYQQSLDQGLQFLIQYYNGEERAKGNILERFSAQQFPDLHSELNLSSLELGDSALYFCASSVAPGQGNTGELFFGEGSRLTVL.

In this sample, this clone turned up once. The V gene is TRBV7-9, the J gene TRBJ1-1, with TRBD1 identical over 11 bases. Germline V gene data show CDR1 as SEHNR and CDR2 as FQNEAQ (reference sequence). The CDR3 sequence is 15 residues long. Losses at the gene ends were 5 bases for V and 7 bases for J; bases not matched to a gene: 9. The CDR3 reads CASSAQDRGRGEAFF. The CDR3 DNA is TGTGCCAGCAGCGCCCAGGACAGGGGGCGAGGTGAAGCTTTCTTT. Looking up the rest from reference TRBV7-9 and TRBJ1-1 gives the full variable domain: DTGVSQNPRHKITKRGQNVTFRCDPISEHNRLYWYRQTLGQGPEFLTYFQNEAQLEKSRLLSDRFSAERPKGSFSTLEIQRTEQGDSAMYLCASSAQDRGRGEAFFGQGTRLTVV.

The V and J genes are TRBV5-1 and TRBJ2-7; TRBD2 agrees at 14 bases. Germline V gives CDR1 SGHRS, CDR2 YFSETQ. Trimming at V came to 4 bases and at J to 5 bases, leaving 5 bases not matched to a gene. CDR3 length: 15 amino acids. Written as DNA, the CDR3 is TGCGCCAGCAGCCCCCGACTAGCGGGAGGGGACGAGCAGTACTTC. This translates into CASSPRLAGGDEQYF.

For this clone: Being one base from a much bigger clone, this may be a read error. The V and J genes are TRBV6-5 and TRBJ2-3; D call uncertain. There are 10 residues in the CDR3. Trimming stripped 6 bases from V and 5 bases from J, with 3 bases between. Germline CDR1 MNHEY, CDR2 SVGAGI. Here the CDR3 DNA reads TGTGCCAGCAGGGGAGATACGCAGTATTTT. Encoded protein: CASRGDTQYF.

This clone has just a few counts. The chain recombines TRBV6-5 with TRBJ1-5; the D gene is possibly TRBD1 (6 bases). CDR1 and CDR2 from the germline V gene are MNHEY and SVGAGI. V lost 2 bases, J lost 4 bases, and 12 bases lay in between. The CDR3 runs 15 residues. This CDR3 reads CASSYLQGRNQPQHF. The CDR3 nucleotides are TGTGCCAGCAGTTACCTTCAGGGGAGGAATCAGCCCCAGCATTTT.

As regards this clone: One junction end disagrees with the germline gene, perhaps due to a read error. The chain couples TRBV4-1 to TRBJ1-2, with a weak D call TRBD1 (6 bases). The germline CDR1 and CDR2 sequences are MGHRA and YSYEKL. The CDR3 has 15 residues. This CDR3 is CASSQDQGLGFGYTF. CDR3 bases: TGTGCCAGCAGCCAAGATCAGGGGCTGGGTTTTGGCTACACCTTC.

This clone was counted only a few times. The V call is TRBV7-8, the J call TRBJ2-4; D perhaps matches TRBD2 (6 bases). Germline V gives CDR1 SGHVS, CDR2 FQNEAQ. The V end was cut by 3 bases, the J end by 2 bases, with 8 bases between. The CDR3 extends over 14 amino acids. CDR3 in DNA: TGTGCCAGCAGCTTCGGGGGTACCAAAAACATTCAGTACTTC. It translates to CASSFGGTKNIQYF.

This clone turned up a few times. The chain combines TRBV2 with TRBJ1-1; D is undetermined. Trimming left V 7 bases short and J 7 bases short, with 10 bases between. Germline V lookup: CDR1 SNHLY, CDR2 FYNNEI. The CDR3 spans 11 residues. CDR3 bases: TGTGCCAGCAAGTTCGACTTTGAAGCTTTCTTT. It specifies CASKFDFEAFF.

This clone was detected only a few times. The chain couples TRBV4-3 to TRBJ2-7; 8 bases are a match to TRBD1. The CDR3 covers 15 residues. J lost 4 bases, V lost 1 base, and 6 bases had no gene match. CDR1 and CDR2 (germline): LGHNA, YSLEER. The CDR3 reads CASSQGQGINYEQYF. Here the CDR3 DNA reads TGCGCCAGCAGCCAAGGACAGGGGATAAATTACGAGCAGTACTTC.

This chain joins TRBV7-2 and TRBJ1-2, with 10 bases that match TRBD1. The CDR3 runs 15 residues. V lost 3 bases to trimming and J lost 1 base; unmatched junction nucleotides: 2. CDR1 and CDR2 (germline): SGHTA, FQGNSA. This CDR3 reads CASSFRTGGNYGYTF. The DNA for the CDR3 is TGTGCCAGCAGCTTTCGGACAGGGGGTAACTATGGCTACACCTTC. Full variable domain (rest looked up from reference TRBV7-2 and TRBJ1-2): GAGVSQSPSNKVTEKGKDVELRCDPISGHTALYWYRQSLGQGLEFLIYFQGNSAPDKSGLPSDRFSAERTGGSVSTLTIQRTQQEDSAVYLCASSFRTGGNYGYTFGSGTRLTVV.

About this clone itself: Other DNA variants within this sample encode the same CDR3. This rearrangement joins TRBV18 to TRBJ2-5; 7 bases line up with TRBD1. V shed 5 bases and J 2 bases; nucleotides not matched to a gene: 2. The CDR3 is made up of 13 amino acids. Per the germline V gene, CDR1 is KGHSH and CDR2 is LQKENI. The CDR3 DNA sequence: TGTGCCAGCTCAGGGGACAGACAAGAGACCCAGTACTTC. Amino acid sequence: CASSGDRQETQYF.

This clone was counted between two and nine times. V usage is TRBV5-1 and J usage is TRBJ2-7, with D possibly TRBD1 on 6 matching bases. The V gene lost 1 base and the J gene lost 7 bases, with 21 bases spanning the gap. Germline V gene lookup returns CDR1 SGHRS and CDR2 YFSETQ. This CDR3 comprises 16 residues. The CDR3 coding sequence is TGCGCCAGCAGCTTGACGGAGCGCCAGGGGCTTGGAGAGCAGTACTTC. This sequence encodes CASSLTERQGLGEQYF.

The table lists this clone with a few counts. The same CDR3 also results from other DNA sequences found in this sample. The V call is TRBV7-9, the J call TRBJ2-2, with TRBD1 identical over 7 bases. The germline CDR1 and CDR2 sequences are SEHNR and FQNEAQ (reference sequence). Trimming cost V 1 base and J 5 bases; bases outside gene matches: 4. The CDR3 consists of 15 residues. CDR3 residues: CASSLGQGLTGELFF. CDR3 nucleotides: TGTGCCAGCAGCTTAGGACAGGGTCTGACCGGGGAGCTGTTTTTT.

This sequence joins TRBV4-1 and TRBJ2-7; tentative D call: TRBD1 (6 bases). Trimming stripped 0 bases from V and 3 bases from J, with 12 bases between. CDR1 is MGHRA and CDR2 is YSYEKL in the germline V gene. The CDR3 totals 15 residues. CDR3 in DNA: TGCGCCAGCAGCCAAGATCCCAGGGGTAGCTACGAGCAGTACTTC. This translates into CASSQDPRGSYEQYF.

The chain joins TRBV4-2 to TRBJ2-1, with 7 nucleotides matching TRBD2. Germline V CDR1 and CDR2: LGHNA, YNFKEQ. The CDR3 has 15 amino acids. V lost 1 base, J lost 4 bases, and 4 bases stayed unmatched. This chain's CDR3 is CASSQAGGGYNEQFF. The CDR3 DNA reads TGTGCCAGCAGCCAAGCGGGAGGCGGGTACAATGAGCAGTTCTTC.

This clone was seen a handful of times. The chain combines TRBV27 with TRBJ2-5; D is uncertain. Trimming took 6 bases from V and 5 from J, leaving 13 bases between them. The germline gives CDR1 MNHEY, CDR2 SMNVEV (reference sequence). The CDR3 is 13 residues long. The CDR3 DNA reads TGTGCCAGCAGCCGCGTTGCTTGGGAGACCCAGTACTTC. The encoded protein is CASSRVAWETQYF.

On this clone itself: It may be a read error: a sequence one base away is much more abundant. Other DNA sequences in this sample translate to the same CDR3. This chain joins TRBV9 and TRBJ2-1; D gene ambiguous. V was cut by 4 bases and J by 0 bases, with 5 bases left in between. Looked up from germline, CDR1 is SGDLS and CDR2 is YYNGEE. CDR3 length equals 13 residues. In DNA, the CDR3 is TGTGCCAGCAGCCTGAGCTCCTACAATGAGCAGTTCTTC. Its translation: CASSLSSYNEQFF.